This entry lists 29 T cell receptor beta chains sequenced from one sample in a study of T cell repertoires in cytomegalovirus infection. TCRdb analysed the reads with MiXCR anew, one entry per CDR3 protein. This table holds approximately 550,000 distinct CDR3 sequences, about 15% found once. Sequenced sample: CD8+ T cells from PBMCs. The receptors come from a human donor in good health (CMV status not recorded). Some clones in this sample may be carry-over from other donors' samples.

This clonotype was seen more than once but under ten times. The chain has TRBV2 and TRBJ2-1, with TRBD2 matching 8 bases. V shed 4 bases and J 2 bases; nucleotides not matched to a gene: 4. CDR3 length: 15 amino acids. Germline values: CDR1 SNHLY, CDR2 FYNNEI. Written as DNA, the CDR3 is TGTGCCAGCAGTGCGGGACTAGGAACCTACAATGAGCAGTTCTTC. This codes for CASSAGLGTYNEQFF.

This rearrangement joins TRBV24-1 to TRBJ2-2, with D tentatively TRBD2 (6 bases). Germline V gene sequence: CDR1 KGHDR, CDR2 SFDVKD. The CDR3 spans 12 residues. Between the trimmed V and J ends, which lost 9 bases and 3 bases, there was a span of 7 bases. CDR3 residues: CATGGDTGELFF. DNA for the CDR3: TGTGCCACCGGAGGGGACACCGGGGAGCTGTTTTTT.

The chain is built from TRBV10-3 and TRBJ1-1, with TRBD1 as a possible D gene (6 bases). In germline, CDR1 is ENHRY, CDR2 SYGVKD. V was clipped by 5 bases and J by 5 bases, with 15 bases between them. CDR3 length equals 14 residues. The DNA of the CDR3 is TGTGCCATCAGTCCACCGGGGGCGCTTACTGAAGCTTTCTTT. Protein sequence: CAISPPGALTEAFF.

This clonotype has a handful of counts. The chain has TRBV24-1 and TRBJ2-5; D ambiguous. The CDR3 consists of 12 residues. CDR1 is KGHDR and CDR2 is SFDVKD in the germline V gene. V dropped 3 bases and J dropped 1 base, with 2 bases sitting between them. CDR3 bases: TGTGCCACCAGTGATCTCCAAGAGACCCAGTACTTC. Translation: CATSDLQETQYF.

The sample holds a few counts of this clonotype. The chain combines TRBV20-1 with TRBJ2-1; TRBD2 is a possible D gene (5 bases). The CDR3 is 13 residues long. Trimming pared 3 bases from V and 8 bases from J, leaving 14 bases between. Germline V lookup: CDR1 DFQATT, CDR2 SNEGSKA (reference sequence). The CDR3 nucleotides are TGCAGTGCTAGGGGTAGCGCGGTGCATGAGCAGTTCTTC. As protein: CSARGSAVHEQFF.

This chain uses TRBV18 with TRBJ1-1; D gene uncertain. The V gene lost 6 bases and the J gene lost 0 bases, with 17 bases spanning the gap. The CDR3 is 16 residues long. CDR1 and CDR2 (germline): KGHSH, LQKENI. This CDR3 is CASSPSIIPVNTEAFF. CDR3 sequence (DNA): TGTGCCAGCTCCCCGAGTATCATACCGGTGAACACTGAAGCTTTCTTT.

This clonotype was recorded many times. The gene calls are TRBV12-3 or TRBV12-4 and TRBJ2-3, with a weak D call TRBD2 (5 bases). The CDR3 extends over 16 amino acids. The V end lost 1 base, the J end lost 1 base, and 12 bases lay between the germline ends. DNA of the CDR3: TGTGCCAGCAGTTTAGATTTGGGCGGGCGCACAGATACGCAGTATTTT. Protein sequence: CASSLDLGGRTDTQYF.

This clonotype was detected many times. The chain carries TRBV11-2 and TRBJ1-1; 7 bases align to TRBD1. V dropped 6 bases and J dropped 2; count of bases not matched to a gene: 6. CDR1 SGHAT and CDR2 FQNNGV come from the germline V gene. The CDR3 spans 14 residues. Here the CDR3 DNA reads TGTGCCAGCAGTCCAGGGGGGTTTAACACTGAAGCTTTCTTT. It encodes CASSPGGFNTEAFF.

To note about this clonotype: A read error may be the cause here, since a much bigger clone is one base away. In this CDR3 the conserved last residue, phenylalanine or tryptophan, is missing, so a read error is likely. The chain couples TRBV19 to TRBJ2-7; 10 bases align to TRBD2. Per germline, CDR1 LNHDA and CDR2 SQIVND (reference sequence). CDR3 length: 15 amino acids. V gave up 4 bases and J gave up 1 base; unmatched junction bases: 4. Here the CDR3 reads CASSTSGSPSYEQYL. The CDR3 DNA reads as TGTGCCAGTAGTACTAGCGGGAGCCCTTCCTACGAGCAGTACTTA.

There are many counts of this clonotype. The gene calls are TRBV6-5 and TRBJ2-7; the D is unclear. CDR1 MNHEY and CDR2 SVGAGI come from the germline V gene. Trimming removed 1 base at V and 6 bases at J, with 7 bases between. This CDR3 region has 12 residues. In nucleotides, the CDR3 is TGTGCCAGCAGTTACTTCCAAGGCGAGCAGTACTTC. Its translation is CASSYFQGEQYF.

There are many counts of this clonotype. The chain uses TRBV10-3 and TRBJ1-5; a weak D match, TRBD1 (5 bases). Germline assignment: CDR1 ENHRY and CDR2 SYGVKD. The CDR3 has 14 amino acids. Trimming cost V 6 bases and J 3 bases, with 12 bases left between them. DNA for the CDR3: TGTGCCATCAGCACTCCGGGGGACAATCAGCCCCAGCATTTT. The encoded protein is CAISTPGDNQPQHF.

This clonotype has a handful of counts. V is TRBV7-9 and J is TRBJ1-2; 10 nucleotides line up with TRBD1. The CDR3 covers 14 residues. Germline-derived CDR1 and CDR2 are SEHNR and FQNEAQ (reference sequence). V lost 4 bases to trimming and J lost 10 bases; unmatched junction nucleotides: 9. The CDR3 DNA reads TGTGCCAGCAGCTGGCCCCGGGACAGGGGCTTCTACACCTTC. Translating gives CASSWPRDRGFYTF.

This clonotype was detected a few times. The chain uses TRBV5-1 and TRBJ2-2; 7 bases match TRBD2. V dropped 0 bases and J dropped 5; count of bases not matched to a gene: 7. Germline values: CDR1 SGHRS, CDR2 YFSETQ. The CDR3 is 16 residues long. In DNA, the CDR3 is TGCGCCAGCAGCTTGGCTCCTAGCGGAGGGACCGGGGAGCTGTTTTTT. It codes for CASSLAPSGGTGELFF.

The CDR3: CASSLVRQLDSPLHF. CDR3 DNA: TGTGCCAGCAGCTTGGTGAGGCAGTTGGACTCACCCCTCCACTTT. The chain links TRBV5-6 to TRBJ1-6; D call uncertain. CDR1 and CDR2 (germline): SGHDT, YYEEEE. Trimming cost V 0 bases and J 10 bases, with 14 bases left between them. The CDR3 loop spans 15 amino acids.

This clonotype occurred a few times. The chain uses TRBV19 and TRBJ2-3; 11 bases match TRBD2. Germline V gives CDR1 LNHDA, CDR2 SQIVND (reference sequence). The CDR3 is made up of 17 amino acids. Trimming at V came to 5 bases and at J to 1 base, leaving 8 bases not matched to a gene. The CDR3 reads CASSRILAGERTDTQYF. In DNA, the CDR3 is TGTGCCAGTAGTCGGATACTAGCGGGGGAGCGCACAGATACGCAGTATTTT.

The chain combines TRBV4-1 with TRBJ1-1; maybe TRBD1 (5 bases). This CDR3 has 15 residues. Germline V gene lookup returns CDR1 MGHRA and CDR2 YSYEKL. Between the trimmed V and J ends, which lost 0 bases and 0 bases, there was a span of 8 bases. The CDR3 protein is CASSQDRQLNTEAFF. CDR3 in DNA: TGCGCCAGCAGCCAAGATCGACAGCTGAACACTGAAGCTTTCTTT.

This clonotype was observed once. The CDR3, as DNA: TGTGCCAGAAGCCCGAAGGACCCGTCCCAGCCCCAGCATTTT. Translated: CARSPKDPSQPQHF. The chain combines TRBV5-3 with TRBJ1-5; no clear D. TRBV5-3 is given ORF status, its function remaining uncertain. This CDR3 is built from 14 residues. V was cut by 4 bases and J by 7 bases, with 15 bases left in between.

This chain uses TRBV20-1 with TRBJ1-2, with a weak D call TRBD1 (5 bases). The CDR3 totals 13 residues. In germline, CDR1 is DFQATT, CDR2 SNEGSKA (reference sequence). Trimming cost V 5 bases and J 8 bases, with 18 bases left between them. The CDR3 DNA follows: TGCAGTGCTTTGAGCGGCTTGGGGGAAGGCTACACCTTC. This codes for CSALSGLGEGYTF.

This clonotype appeared many times. The CDR3 sequence: CASSLKWQEGDTQYF. For the CDR3, the DNA is TGTGCCAGCAGCTTAAAATGGCAGGAAGGAGATACGCAGTATTTT. V usage is TRBV7-9 and J usage is TRBJ2-3; D is undetermined. Between the trimmed V and J ends, which lost 2 bases and 5 bases, there was a span of 14 bases. This CDR3 contains 15 residues. Germline CDR1 SEHNR, CDR2 FQNEAQ (reference sequence).

This clonotype was detected ten times or more. The chain recombines TRBV7-9 with TRBJ1-3, with D hard to call. Germline V CDR1 and CDR2: SEHNR, FQNEAQ (reference sequence). The CDR3 is 13 residues long. Trimming took 5 bases from V and 4 from J, leaving 9 bases between them. This CDR3 is CASSLPRGNTIYF. The CDR3 nucleotides read TGTGCCAGCAGCCTTCCGAGGGGAAACACCATATATTTT.

V gene TRBV27 combines with J gene TRBJ2-7; D gene unclear. The CDR3 is 13 amino acids. V lost 0 bases and J 6 bases, leaving 9 bases between the germline ends. Germline values: CDR1 MNHEY, CDR2 SMNVEV (reference sequence). CDR3 nucleotide sequence: TGTGCCAGCAGTTTATCGATTTGGGCCGAGCAGTACTTC. This encodes CASSLSIWAEQYF.

V is TRBV2 and J is TRBJ1-4; 10 nucleotides match TRBD1. This CDR3 has 15 amino acids. The J segment lost 8 bases and the V segment lost 3 bases, leaving 6 bases of the junction unmatched. Looked up from germline, CDR1 is SNHLY and CDR2 is FYNNEI. The CDR3 sequence: CASSDPGTGEEKLFF. The CDR3 nucleotides are TGTGCCAGCAGTGACCCCGGGACAGGGGAGGAAAAACTGTTTTTT.

This clonotype occurred a few times. The chain carries TRBV27 and TRBJ2-7; D is unclear. Between the trimmed V and J ends, which lost 2 bases and 3 bases, there was a span of 8 bases. This CDR3 comprises 13 residues. Germline CDR1 reads MNHEY; CDR2 reads SMNVEV (reference sequence). CDR3: CASSLSIHYEQYF. CDR3 nucleotides: TGTGCCAGCAGTTTAAGTATACACTACGAGCAGTACTTC.

CDR3 sequence: CASSATPTSGGLEQYF. The DNA of the CDR3 is TGTGCCAGCAGCGCTACCCCGACTAGCGGGGGCCTTGAGCAGTACTTC. This chain uses TRBV3-1 with TRBJ2-7; 12 positions agree with TRBD2. Trimming removed 5 bases from V and 7 bases from J; junction bases left unmatched: 12. Germline-derived CDR1 and CDR2 are LGHDT and YNNKEL (reference sequence). This CDR3 is 16 amino acids long.

This clonotype appeared many times. V and J are TRBV5-6 and TRBJ2-7; D might be TRBD2 (5 bases). Germline V CDR1 and CDR2: SGHDT, YYEEEE. CDR3 length equals 14 residues. V gave up 10 bases and J gave up 0 bases, with 17 bases separating them. CDR3 residues: CAGAERSSSYEQYF. In DNA, the CDR3 is TGTGCCGGAGCCGAGCGGTCGAGCTCCTACGAGCAGTACTTC.

This clonotype was found many times. The chain combines TRBV7-8 with TRBJ2-1, with D perhaps assigned TRBD1 or TRBD2 (5 bases each). CDR3 length: 14 amino acids. Trimming pared 4 bases from V and 5 bases from J, leaving 12 bases between. Germline CDR1 and CDR2: SGHVS and FQNEAQ. Here the CDR3 DNA reads TGTGCCAGCAGCTCGTCAGAGGGGCACAATGAGCAGTTCTTC. It codes for CASSSSEGHNEQFF. The full variable domain, with the rest looked up from reference TRBV7-8 and TRBJ2-1, is GAGVSQSPRYKVAKRGQDVALRCDPISGHVSLFWYQQALGQGPEFLTYFQNEAQLDKSGLPSDRFFAERPEGSVSTLKIQRTQQEDSAVYLCASSSSEGHNEQFFGPGTRLTVL.

This clonotype was counted only a few times. This chain connects TRBV7-9 to TRBJ2-7, with TRBD1 matching over 7 bases. Germline values: CDR1 SEHNR, CDR2 FQNEAQ (reference sequence). J was trimmed by 5 bases and V by 5 bases; bases with no gene match: 6. The CDR3 consists of 13 residues. CDR3 protein: CASSPPDRDEQYF. As DNA, the CDR3 is TGTGCCAGCAGCCCCCCCGACAGGGACGAGCAGTACTTC.

V gene TRBV27 combines with J gene TRBJ1-5; D ambiguous. The CDR3 is 14 residues long. Germline loops: CDR1 MNHEY, CDR2 SMNVEV (reference sequence). Trimming pared 8 bases from V and 2 bases from J, leaving 13 bases between. CDR3 protein: CASARSNGNQPQHF. Here the CDR3 DNA reads TGTGCCAGCGCCCGTTCTAATGGCAATCAGCCCCAGCATTTT.

The V gene is TRBV4-1, the J gene TRBJ2-3; 7 bases align to TRBD2. Germline V CDR1 and CDR2: MGHRA, YSYEKL. The CDR3 extends over 15 amino acids. Unmatched junction bases numbered 6, after V lost 1 base and J lost 5 bases. This CDR3 reads CASSQVGGVGDTQYF. CDR3 DNA: TGCGCCAGCAGCCAAGTGGGAGGGGTTGGAGATACGCAGTATTTT.